The 20 T cell receptor beta chains listed next were all sequenced from one sample in a study of identifying expanded T cells in peripheral blood. Assay: immunoSEQ multiplex PCR; the TCRdb copy retains only in-frame clones and omits some. Counted here are over 90,000 clones, around 88% occurring once; the ten biggest clones make up roughly 13%. The sequencing input was blood. The receptors here all came from a person between 18 and 70 years old in good health.

The chain joins TRBV27 to TRBJ2-3; 7 bases align to TRBD2. V gave up 4 bases and J gave up 7 bases; unmatched junction bases: 14. There are 16 residues in the CDR3. Germline V gene sequence: CDR1 MNHEY, CDR2 SMNVEV (reference sequence). CDR3 nucleotide sequence: TGTGCCAGCAGTTACTCCTTAGCGGGTACCTCGTATACGCAGTATTTT. This codes for CASSYSLAGTSYTQYF.

V usage is TRBV19 and J usage is TRBJ2-7; TRBD2 is a possible D gene (6 bases). This CDR3 is 14 amino acids long. From germline, CDR1 is LNHDA and CDR2 SQIVND (reference sequence). V lost 0 bases, J lost 5 bases, and 11 bases lay in between. The CDR3 coding sequence is TGTGCCAGTAGTATAGACAGGGAGGTCCACGAGCAGTACTTC. It is translated as CASSIDREVHEQYF.

Concerning this clone itself: This sample includes further DNA sequences coding for the same CDR3. The V gene is TRBV27, the J gene TRBJ2-7, with 9 bases matching TRBD1. The CDR3 consists of 14 residues. Germline CDR1 reads MNHEY; CDR2 reads SMNVEV (reference sequence). Unmatched junction bases numbered 3, after V lost 2 bases and J lost 4 bases. The CDR3 DNA reads TGTGCCAGCAGTTTAACGACAGGGGGATACGAGCAGTACTTC. Residues: CASSLTTGGYEQYF.

The V and J genes are TRBV29-1 and TRBJ1-5; TRBD1 is a possible D gene (5 bases). The CDR3 consists of 13 residues. Trimming removed 7 bases from V and 3 bases from J, with 13 bases in between. The V gene's germline CDR1 is SQVTM and CDR2 ANQGSEA. CDR3 nucleotide sequence: TGCAGCGCCGGGAGAGGGGACAATCAGCCCCAGCATTTT. Residues: CSAGRGDNQPQHF.

This clone has just one count. CDR3 sequence reads: CASSFGSGGGNQPQHF. The CDR3 DNA reads as TGTGCCAGCAGTTTCGGTTCTGGGGGGGGCAATCAGCCCCAGCATTTT. V and J are TRBV28 and TRBJ1-5, with D tentatively TRBD1 (5 bases). The germline V gene encodes CDR1 MDHEN and CDR2 SYDVKM. Between the trimmed V and J ends, which lost 3 bases and 2 bases, there was a span of 14 bases. This CDR3 spans 16 amino acids.

This chain joins TRBV29-1 and TRBJ2-3, with 8 bases that match TRBD1. Trimming cost V 6 bases and J 5 bases; bases outside gene matches: 4. This CDR3 region has 12 residues. Germline CDR1 and CDR2: SQVTM and ANQGSEA. In DNA form, the CDR3 reads TGCAGCGTCAGGGGGCAGGTAGATACGCAGTATTTT. Translated: CSVRGQVDTQYF.

This chain connects TRBV7-8 to TRBJ2-5, with D perhaps TRBD2 (6 bases). The CDR3 sequence is 14 residues long. V lost 4 bases to trimming and J lost 5 bases, with 14 bases between them. Germline CDR1 is SGHVS and CDR2 is FQNEAQ. CDR3 region: CASSSGPRGETQYF. The CDR3 nucleotides read TGTGCCAGCAGCTCGGGTCCTCGGGGGGAGACCCAGTACTTC.

This clone was recorded once. The chain joins TRBV7-3 to TRBJ2-1, with D perhaps being TRBD1 or TRBD2 (5 bases each). CDR1 SGHTA and CDR2 FQGTGA come from the germline V gene. The CDR3 spans 15 residues. V lost 5 bases and J lost 5, with 16 bases in between. This chain's CDR3 is CASSRTGTADNEQFF. CDR3 bases: TGTGCCAGCAGCCGCACCGGGACGGCGGACAATGAGCAGTTCTTC.

The count of this clone is one. The chain recombines TRBV6-5 with TRBJ2-3; TRBD1 agrees at 12 bases. The CDR3 is made up of 14 amino acids. V gave up 7 bases and J gave up 2 bases; unmatched junction bases: 1. The germline CDR1 and CDR2 sequences are MNHEY and SVGAGI. CDR3 DNA: TGTGCCAGCAAGGGACAGGGGGCCACAGATACGCAGTATTTT. Translating it yields CASKGQGATDTQYF.

This chain uses TRBV6-6 with TRBJ2-7, with D possibly TRBD1 on 5 matching bases. CDR3 size: 14 residues. Germline lookup yields CDR1 MNHNY and CDR2 SVGAGI (reference sequence). V lost 4 bases and J lost 3, with 13 bases in between. The CDR3 protein is CASSSPQGDYEQYF. CDR3 coding DNA: TGTGCCAGCAGTTCCCCTCAGGGTGACTACGAGCAGTACTTC.

This chain uses TRBV4-3 with TRBJ2-5, with D perhaps assigned TRBD1 or TRBD2 (6 bases each). V shed 1 base and J shed 2 bases, with 11 bases lying between them. The CDR3 consists of 15 residues. CDR1 is LGHNA, CDR2 YSLEER, per germline. CDR3 nucleotide sequence: TGCGCCAGCAGCCAAGTAGGGGGGTTTCAAGAGACCCAGTACTTC. The encoded protein is CASSQVGGFQETQYF.

This chain joins TRBV27 and TRBJ1-5, with a weak D call TRBD1 (5 bases). Per germline, CDR1 MNHEY and CDR2 SMNVEV (reference sequence). The length of the CDR3 is 16 residues. The V end lost 6 bases, the J end lost 0 bases, and 15 bases lay between the germline ends. CDR3 loop: CASSGLYGHSNQPQHF. The CDR3, as DNA: TGTGCCAGCAGCGGTCTCTACGGACATAGCAATCAGCCCCAGCATTTT.

The chain carries TRBV2 and TRBJ2-1; TRBD1 or TRBD2 may be the D gene (5 bases each). CDR3 length: 16 residues. In germline, CDR1 is SNHLY, CDR2 FYNNEI. V lost 0 bases, J lost 10 bases, and 19 bases lay in between. The DNA of the CDR3 is TGTGCCAGCAGTGAAGCGCGAGGGGATCCTCCCCGGGAGCAGTTCTTC. It is translated as CASSEARGDPPREQFF.

The V and J genes are TRBV28 and TRBJ2-1; D remains ambiguous. The V gene lost 2 bases and the J gene lost 8 bases, with 7 bases spanning the gap. The germline CDR1 and CDR2 sequences are MDHEN and SYDVKM. The CDR3 is 12 amino acids. CDR3 loop: CASSLMGDEQFF. CDR3 bases: TGTGCCAGCAGTTTAATGGGCGATGAGCAGTTCTTC.

The rearrangement joins TRBV5-1 to TRBJ2-3; D possibly corresponds to TRBD2 (5 bases). The V gene's germline CDR1 is SGHRS and CDR2 YFSETQ. Trimming shortened V by 0 bases and J by 0 bases, and 8 bases separated the two germline ends. This CDR3 spans 15 amino acids. The CDR3 is CASSLATGSTDTQYF. CDR3 in DNA: TGCGCCAGCAGCTTGGCGACGGGAAGCACAGATACGCAGTATTTT.

This chain links TRBV4-1 with TRBJ1-1; D might be TRBD1 (6 bases). Germline CDR1 MGHRA, CDR2 YSYEKL. V lost 4 bases, J lost 4 bases, and 13 bases lay in between. There are 14 residues in the CDR3. The CDR3 DNA sequence: TGCGCCAGCAGCCCCAAGGAAGGGGGCACTGAAGCTTTCTTT. This translates into CASSPKEGGTEAFF.

Ten or more counts support this clone. The rearrangement joins TRBV27 to TRBJ2-2, with TRBD1 identical over 7 bases. Germline V gene sequence: CDR1 MNHEY, CDR2 SMNVEV (reference sequence). Trimming took 3 bases from V and 8 from J; bases not matched to a gene: 6. The CDR3 has 14 residues. The CDR3 DNA reads as TGTGCCAGCAGTTTTAAGGGGGCAGGAGGGGAGCTGTTTTTT. Protein sequence: CASSFKGAGGELFF.

The J gene is TRBJ2-7, the V gene TRBV2; D is undetermined. Trimming took 4 bases from V and 1 from J, leaving 14 bases between them. The germline CDR1 and CDR2 sequences are SNHLY and FYNNEI. The CDR3 is made up of 15 amino acids. The chain's CDR3 is CASSAGRLLSYEQYF. CDR3 nucleotide sequence: TGTGCCAGCAGTGCTGGACGGCTCCTGTCCTACGAGCAGTACTTC.

The chain links TRBV5-1 to TRBJ2-2; 9 bases map to TRBD1. The CDR3 contains 16 residues. V trimming: 6 bases; J trimming: 6 bases; junction bases outside the gene matches: 12. Looked up from germline, CDR1 is SGHRS and CDR2 is YFSETQ. The CDR3 protein is CASIPGGDRGAGELFF. In DNA form, the CDR3 reads TGCGCCAGCATCCCTGGGGGCGACAGGGGGGCCGGGGAGCTGTTTTTT. The variable domain in full, completed from reference TRBV5-1 and TRBJ2-2, reads KAGVTQTPRYLIKTRGQQVTLSCSPISGHRSVSWYQQTPGQGLQFLFEYFSETQRNKGNFPGRFSGRQFSNSRSEMNVSTLELGDSALYLCASIPGGDRGAGELFFGEGSRLTVL.

The chain uses TRBV4-1 and TRBJ1-2; tentative D call: TRBD1 (5 bases). V lost 0 bases and J lost 0, with 11 bases in between. This CDR3 comprises 16 residues. Germline CDR1 is MGHRA and CDR2 is YSYEKL. Here the CDR3 reads CASSQDGAGSNYGYTF. CDR3 coding DNA: TGCGCCAGCAGCCAAGATGGGGCAGGGTCTAACTATGGCTACACCTTC.